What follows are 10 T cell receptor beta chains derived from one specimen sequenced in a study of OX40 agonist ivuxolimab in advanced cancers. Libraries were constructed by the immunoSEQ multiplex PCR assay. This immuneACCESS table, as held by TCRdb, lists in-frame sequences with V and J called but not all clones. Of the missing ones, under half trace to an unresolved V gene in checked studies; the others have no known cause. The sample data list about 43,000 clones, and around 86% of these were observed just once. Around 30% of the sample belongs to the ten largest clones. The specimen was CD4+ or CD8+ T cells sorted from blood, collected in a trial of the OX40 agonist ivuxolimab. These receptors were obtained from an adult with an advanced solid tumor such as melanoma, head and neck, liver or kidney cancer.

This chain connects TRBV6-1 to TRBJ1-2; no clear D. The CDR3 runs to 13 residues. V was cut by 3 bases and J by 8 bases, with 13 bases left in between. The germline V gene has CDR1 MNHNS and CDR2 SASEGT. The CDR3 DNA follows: TGTGCCAGCAGTGAGGACGTAGGCATGGGCTACACCTTC. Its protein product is CASSEDVGMGYTF.

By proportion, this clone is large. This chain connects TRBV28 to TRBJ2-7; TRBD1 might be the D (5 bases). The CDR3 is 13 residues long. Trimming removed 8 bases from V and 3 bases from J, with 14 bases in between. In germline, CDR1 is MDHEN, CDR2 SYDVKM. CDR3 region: CASQLQVGYEQYF. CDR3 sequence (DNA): TGTGCCAGCCAATTACAGGTGGGCTACGAGCAGTACTTC.

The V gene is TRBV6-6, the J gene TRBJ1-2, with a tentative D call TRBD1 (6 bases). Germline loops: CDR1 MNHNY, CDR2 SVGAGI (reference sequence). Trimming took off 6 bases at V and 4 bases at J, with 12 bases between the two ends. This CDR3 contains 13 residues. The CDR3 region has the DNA TGTGCCAGCAGGGGGGCACAGGGCTATGGCTACACCTTC. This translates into CASRGAQGYGYTF.

The chain's CDR3 is CASSEERYSNQPQHF. The CDR3 DNA reads as TGTGCCAGCAGTGAAGAGAGATATAGCAATCAGCCCCAGCATTTT. The V and J genes are TRBV2 and TRBJ1-5, with unresolved D. Germline lookup yields CDR1 SNHLY and CDR2 FYNNEI. The CDR3 is 15 amino acids. The V gene lost 1 base and the J gene lost 0 bases, with 7 bases spanning the gap.

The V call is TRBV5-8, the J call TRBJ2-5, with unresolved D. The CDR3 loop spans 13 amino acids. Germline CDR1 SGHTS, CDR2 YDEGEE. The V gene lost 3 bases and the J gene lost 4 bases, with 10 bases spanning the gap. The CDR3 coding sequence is TGTGCCAGCAGCTACCTGCGGACAGAGACCCAGTACTTC. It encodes CASSYLRTETQYF.

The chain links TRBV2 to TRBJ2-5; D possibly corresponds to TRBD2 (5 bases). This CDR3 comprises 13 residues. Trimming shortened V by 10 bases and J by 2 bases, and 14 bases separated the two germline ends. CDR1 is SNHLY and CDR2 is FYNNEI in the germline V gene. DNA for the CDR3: TGTGCCACCGAGGGTCGGAGGCAAGAGACCCAGTACTTC. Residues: CATEGRRQETQYF.

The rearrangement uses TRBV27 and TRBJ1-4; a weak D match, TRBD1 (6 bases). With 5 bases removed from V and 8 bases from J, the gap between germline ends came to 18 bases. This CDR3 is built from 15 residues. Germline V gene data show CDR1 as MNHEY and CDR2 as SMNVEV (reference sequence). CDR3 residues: CASSPRQAAGEKLFF. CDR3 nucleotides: TGTGCCAGCAGTCCGAGACAGGCGGCCGGGGAAAAACTGTTTTTT.

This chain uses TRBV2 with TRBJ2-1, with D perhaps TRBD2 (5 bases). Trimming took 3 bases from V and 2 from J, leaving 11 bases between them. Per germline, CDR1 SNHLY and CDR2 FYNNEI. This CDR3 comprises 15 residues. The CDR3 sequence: CASSDGVRTYNEQFF. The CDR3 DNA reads TGTGCCAGCAGTGACGGGGTGAGGACCTACAATGAGCAGTTCTTC.

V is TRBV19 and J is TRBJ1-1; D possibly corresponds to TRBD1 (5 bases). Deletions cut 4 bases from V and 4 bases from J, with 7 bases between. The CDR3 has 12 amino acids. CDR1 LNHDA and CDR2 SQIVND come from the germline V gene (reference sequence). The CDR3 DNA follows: TGTGCCAGTAGTACAGGGTTCACTGAAGCTTTCTTT. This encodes CASSTGFTEAFF.

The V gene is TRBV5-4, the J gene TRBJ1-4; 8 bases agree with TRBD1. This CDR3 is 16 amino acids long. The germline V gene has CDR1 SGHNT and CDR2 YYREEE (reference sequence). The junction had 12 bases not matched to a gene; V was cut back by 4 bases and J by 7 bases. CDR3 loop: CASSVSGGELGEKLFF. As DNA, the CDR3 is TGTGCCAGCAGCGTATCAGGGGGCGAGCTAGGTGAAAAACTGTTTTTT.